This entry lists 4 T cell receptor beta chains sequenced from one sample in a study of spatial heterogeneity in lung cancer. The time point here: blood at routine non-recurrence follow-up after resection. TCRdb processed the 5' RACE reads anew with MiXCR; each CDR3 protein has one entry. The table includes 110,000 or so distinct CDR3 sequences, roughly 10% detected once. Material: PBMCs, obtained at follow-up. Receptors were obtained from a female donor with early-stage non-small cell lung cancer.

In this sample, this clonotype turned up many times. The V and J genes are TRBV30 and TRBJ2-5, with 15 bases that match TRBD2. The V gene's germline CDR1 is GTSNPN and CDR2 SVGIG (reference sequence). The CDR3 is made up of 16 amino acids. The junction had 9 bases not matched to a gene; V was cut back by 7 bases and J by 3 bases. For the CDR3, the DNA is TGTGCCTTGTCAGCGGGACTAGCGGGAGGTAAAGAGACCCAGTACTTC. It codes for CALSAGLAGGKETQYF.

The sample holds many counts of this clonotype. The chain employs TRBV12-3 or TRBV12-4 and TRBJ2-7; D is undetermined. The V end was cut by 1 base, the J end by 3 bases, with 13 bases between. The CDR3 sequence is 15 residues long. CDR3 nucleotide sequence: TGTGCCAGCAGTTTAGGGGATCCGGCCATCTACGAGCAGTACTTC. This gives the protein CASSLGDPAIYEQYF.

CDR3 residues: CAISGQGPGTEAFF. In nucleotides, the CDR3 is TGTGCCATCAGTGGACAGGGTCCAGGGACTGAAGCTTTCTTT. This chain connects TRBV10-3 to TRBJ1-1; 7 positions match TRBD1. The germline gives CDR1 ENHRY, CDR2 SYGVKD. V lost 4 bases, J lost 5 bases, and 7 bases stayed unmatched. This CDR3 is 14 amino acids long.

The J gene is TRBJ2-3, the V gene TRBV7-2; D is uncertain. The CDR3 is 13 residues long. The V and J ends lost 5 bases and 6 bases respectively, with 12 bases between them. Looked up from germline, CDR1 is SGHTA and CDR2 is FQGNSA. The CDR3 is CASSIRAWDTQYF. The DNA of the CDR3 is TGTGCCAGCAGCATACGGGCTTGGGATACGCAGTATTTT.